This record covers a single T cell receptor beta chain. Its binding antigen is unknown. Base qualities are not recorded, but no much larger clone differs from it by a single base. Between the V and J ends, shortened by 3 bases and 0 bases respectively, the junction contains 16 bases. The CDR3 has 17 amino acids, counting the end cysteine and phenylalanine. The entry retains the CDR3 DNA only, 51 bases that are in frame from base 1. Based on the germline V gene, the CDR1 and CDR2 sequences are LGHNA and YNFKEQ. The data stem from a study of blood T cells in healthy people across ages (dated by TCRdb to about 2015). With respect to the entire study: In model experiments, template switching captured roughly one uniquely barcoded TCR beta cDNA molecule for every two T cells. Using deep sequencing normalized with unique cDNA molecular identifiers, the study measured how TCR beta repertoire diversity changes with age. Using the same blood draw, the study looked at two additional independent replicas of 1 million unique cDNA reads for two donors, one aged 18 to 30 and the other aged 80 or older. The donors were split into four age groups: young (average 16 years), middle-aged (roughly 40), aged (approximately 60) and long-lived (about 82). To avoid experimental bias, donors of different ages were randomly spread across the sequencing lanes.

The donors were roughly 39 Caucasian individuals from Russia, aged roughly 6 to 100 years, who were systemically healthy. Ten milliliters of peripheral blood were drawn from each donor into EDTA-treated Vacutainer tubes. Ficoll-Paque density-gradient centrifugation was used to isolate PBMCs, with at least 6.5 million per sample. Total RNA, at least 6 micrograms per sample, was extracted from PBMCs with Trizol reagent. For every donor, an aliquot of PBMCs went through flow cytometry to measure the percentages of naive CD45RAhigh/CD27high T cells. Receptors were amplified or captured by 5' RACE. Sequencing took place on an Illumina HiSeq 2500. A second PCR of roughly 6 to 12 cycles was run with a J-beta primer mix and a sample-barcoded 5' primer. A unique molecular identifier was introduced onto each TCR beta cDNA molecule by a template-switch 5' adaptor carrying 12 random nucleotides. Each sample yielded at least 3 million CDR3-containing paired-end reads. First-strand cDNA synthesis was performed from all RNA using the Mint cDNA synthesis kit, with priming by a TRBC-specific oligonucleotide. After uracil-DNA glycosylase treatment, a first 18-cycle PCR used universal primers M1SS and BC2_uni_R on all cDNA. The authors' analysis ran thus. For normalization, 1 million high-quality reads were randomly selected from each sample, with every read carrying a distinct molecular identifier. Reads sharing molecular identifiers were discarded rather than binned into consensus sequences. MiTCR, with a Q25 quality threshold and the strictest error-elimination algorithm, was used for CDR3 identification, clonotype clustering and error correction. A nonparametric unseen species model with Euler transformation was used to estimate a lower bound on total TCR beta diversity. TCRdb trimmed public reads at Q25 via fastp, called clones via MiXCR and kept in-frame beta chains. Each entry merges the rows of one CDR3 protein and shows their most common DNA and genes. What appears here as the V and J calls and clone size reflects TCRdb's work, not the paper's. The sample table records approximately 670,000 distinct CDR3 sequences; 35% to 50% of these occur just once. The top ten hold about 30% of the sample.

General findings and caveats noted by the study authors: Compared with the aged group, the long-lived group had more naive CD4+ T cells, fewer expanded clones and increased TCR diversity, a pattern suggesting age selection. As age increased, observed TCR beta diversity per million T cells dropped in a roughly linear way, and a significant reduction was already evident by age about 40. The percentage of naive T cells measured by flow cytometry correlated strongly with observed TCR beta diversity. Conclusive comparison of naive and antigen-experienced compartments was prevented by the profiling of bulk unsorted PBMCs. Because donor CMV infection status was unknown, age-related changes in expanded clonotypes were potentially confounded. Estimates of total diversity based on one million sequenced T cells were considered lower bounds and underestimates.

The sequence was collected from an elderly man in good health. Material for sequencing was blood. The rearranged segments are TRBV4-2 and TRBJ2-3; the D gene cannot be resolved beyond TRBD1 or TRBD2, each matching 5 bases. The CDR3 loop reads CASSQGMGESSTDTQYF. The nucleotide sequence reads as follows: TGTGCCAGCAGCCAGGGTATGGGGGAATCTAGCACAGATACGCAGTATTTT.